The 26 T cell receptor beta chains given below trace back to one sample, sequenced in a study of blood T cell repertoires in COVID-19. Here immunoSEQ multiplex PCR was the method, and the copy in TCRdb shows in-frame clones only, minus some. The sample lists around 300,000 clones, 70% to 90% seen once, with approximately 14% in the top ten. The sequencing sample was made of peripheral blood. The receptors shown here come from a woman between 65 and 79 years old with COVID-19, enrolled during active disease.

This sequence joins TRBV18 and TRBJ2-5; 9 bases are a match to TRBD1. The CDR3 has 15 amino acids. The V gene end was trimmed by 4 bases and the J gene end by 5 bases; junction bases not matched to a gene: 8. Germline V CDR1 and CDR2: KGHSH, LQKENI. The CDR3 spells CASSLWTGVGETQYF. CDR3 nucleotide sequence: TGTGCCAGCTCACTCTGGACAGGGGTAGGGGAGACCCAGTACTTC. Complete variable domain (other parts from reference TRBV18 and TRBJ2-5): NAGVMQNPRHLVRRRGQEARLRCSPMKGHSHVYWYRQLPEEGLKFMVYLQKENIIDESGMPKERFSAEFPKEGPSILRIQQVVRGDSAAYFCASSLWTGVGETQYFGPGTRLLVL.

V and J are TRBV13 and TRBJ2-7; maybe TRBD2 (7 bases). V lost 5 bases and J 2 bases, leaving 22 bases between the germline ends. Germline V CDR1 and CDR2: PRHDT, FYEKMQ (reference sequence). CDR3 length: 17 amino acids. CDR3 sequence reads: CASSPPAGRGAPYEQYF. Here the CDR3 DNA reads TGTGCCAGCAGCCCCCCTGCTGGCCGGGGGGCCCCCTACGAGCAGTACTTC.

The J gene is TRBJ2-7, the V gene TRBV3-1 (or the pseudogene TRBV3-2); 7 bases line up with TRBD2. Germline trimming cut 2 bases from V and 7 bases from J; bases unmatched to any gene: 23. The V gene's germline CDR1 is LGHDT and CDR2 YNNKEL (reference sequence). CDR3 length equals 19 residues. In nucleotides, the CDR3 is TGTGCCAGCAGCCAACGGGTTAGCGGGCCACTACTTAGGCCTAAGGAGCAGTACTTC. It is translated as CASSQRVSGPLLRPKEQYF.

The chain uses TRBV9 and TRBJ1-5, with TRBD1 as a possible D gene (6 bases). The CDR3 has 14 residues. V dropped 4 bases and J dropped 6 bases, with 14 bases sitting between them. Germline CDR1 SGDLS, CDR2 YYNGEE. CDR3 loop: CASSLRGIGQPQHF. The CDR3 DNA follows: TGTGCCAGCAGCCTAAGGGGGATAGGTCAGCCCCAGCATTTT.

The chain employs TRBV7-9 and TRBJ1-2, with TRBD1 identical over 9 bases. Germline CDR1 SEHNR, CDR2 FQNEAQ (reference sequence). V was clipped by 6 bases and J by 4 bases; unmatched bases: 9. The CDR3 is made up of 15 amino acids. CDR3 DNA sequence: TGTGCCAGCAGTCCCTGGGGACAGGGACCCTATGGCTACACCTTC. It yields the protein CASSPWGQGPYGYTF. Complete variable domain (other parts from reference TRBV7-9 and TRBJ1-2): DTGVSQNPRHKITKRGQNVTFRCDPISEHNRLYWYRQTLGQGPEFLTYFQNEAQLEKSRLLSDRFSAERPKGSFSTLEIQRTEQGDSAMYLCASSPWGQGPYGYTFGSGTRLTVV.

The V gene is TRBV5-1, the J gene TRBJ2-7; possibly TRBD1 for D (6 bases). V was trimmed by 4 bases and J by 5 bases, leaving 10 bases between them. The V gene's germline CDR1 is SGHRS and CDR2 YFSETQ. This CDR3 spans 12 amino acids. The CDR3 is CASSPQGNEQYF. The CDR3 DNA reads TGCGCCAGCAGCCCCCAGGGGAACGAGCAGTACTTC.

This chain links TRBV7-6 with TRBJ2-7; D is ambiguous. The germline gives CDR1 SGHVS, CDR2 FNYEAQ. The CDR3 loop spans 12 amino acids. V was clipped by 6 bases and J by 0 bases, with 6 bases between them. This CDR3 is CASRSRSYEQYF. CDR3 nucleotide sequence: TGTGCCAGCAGGTCCCGCTCCTACGAGCAGTACTTC.

The J gene is TRBJ1-5, the V gene TRBV27; no clear D gene. The CDR3 extends over 14 amino acids. Germline values: CDR1 MNHEY, CDR2 SMNVEV (reference sequence). Trimming cost V 0 bases and J 7 bases, with 10 bases left between them. The CDR3 DNA sequence: TGTGCCAGCAGTTTATCGCGGAGCGGGCAGCCCCAGCATTTT. It yields the protein CASSLSRSGQPQHF.

The rearrangement joins TRBV27 to TRBJ2-1, with D perhaps TRBD1 (6 bases). The CDR3 spans 14 residues. V lost 6 bases to trimming and J lost 4 bases, with 13 bases between them. Germline CDR1 reads MNHEY; CDR2 reads SMNVEV (reference sequence). Here the CDR3 reads CASRLPGHYNEQFF. DNA of the CDR3: TGTGCCAGCAGGCTTCCGGGACATTACAATGAGCAGTTCTTC.

Notes on this clone: This CDR3 is missing its conserved last phenylalanine or tryptophan, likely due to a read error. The DNA is left out, because the CDR3 cannot be placed on it with certainty; the CDR3 is given as TCRdb lists it. The chain joins TRBV6-1 to TRBJ1-2. The CDR3 numbers 16 amino acids, ends counted. Germline CDR1 and CDR2: MNHNS and SASEGT. The CDR3 sequence: CASSEAGRGAASVPCS.

This clone was seen only a few times. This chain joins TRBV11-2 and TRBJ1-2, with D perhaps TRBD1 (5 bases). Per the germline V gene, CDR1 is SGHAT and CDR2 is FQNNGV. V gave up 6 bases and J gave up 6 bases, with 20 bases separating them. This CDR3 has 15 amino acids. This chain's CDR3 is CASSSLGDRSHGYTF. CDR3 DNA: TGTGCCAGCAGTTCGTTAGGGGATAGGTCGCATGGCTACACCTTC.

The J gene is TRBJ2-1, the V gene TRBV7-9; maybe TRBD2 (6 bases). The CDR3 length is 14 residues. Deletions cut 4 bases from V and 6 bases from J, with 13 bases between. CDR1 is SEHNR and CDR2 is FQNEAQ in the germline V gene (reference sequence). The CDR3 loop is CASSSRAGGNEQFF. CDR3 nucleotide sequence: TGTGCCAGCAGCTCCCGTGCCGGGGGCAATGAGCAGTTCTTC.

The chain uses TRBV5-1 and TRBJ1-5; D ambiguous. CDR1 and CDR2 from the germline V gene are SGHRS and YFSETQ. V lost 0 bases, J lost 0 bases, and 7 bases lay in between. The CDR3 has 15 amino acids. CDR3 residues: CASSLGGVSNQPQHF. The DNA of the CDR3 is TGCGCCAGCAGCTTGGGCGGGGTTAGCAATCAGCCCCAGCATTTT.

This sequence joins TRBV27 and TRBJ2-3; TRBD1 matches 9 bases. Germline V CDR1 and CDR2: MNHEY, SMNVEV (reference sequence). V gave up 6 bases and J gave up 3 bases; unmatched junction bases: 10. The CDR3 contains 16 residues. CDR3 region: CASRLRPGQGTDTQYF. The CDR3 DNA reads TGTGCCAGCAGGCTCCGCCCGGGACAGGGAACAGATACGCAGTATTTT.

The chain links TRBV28 to TRBJ2-5; possible D gene TRBD2, 5 bases. Per the germline V gene, CDR1 is MDHEN and CDR2 is SYDVKM. The ends were cut back, 5 bases at V and 4 bases at J, with 14 bases in the middle. This CDR3 is 14 amino acids long. CDR3 in amino acids: CASSPVRVGETQYF. CDR3 sequence (DNA): TGTGCCAGCAGTCCCGTGAGGGTAGGAGAGACCCAGTACTTC.

V is TRBV7-2 and J is TRBJ1-6; 7 bases are shared with TRBD1. The CDR3 covers 15 residues. Germline V gene data show CDR1 as SGHTA and CDR2 as FQGNSA. V dropped 5 bases and J dropped 7; count of bases not matched to a gene: 8. The CDR3 spells CASSPQGPQNSPLHF. The CDR3 DNA follows: TGTGCCAGCAGCCCACAGGGGCCCCAAAATTCACCCCTCCACTTT. Full variable domain (outside the CDR3, taken from reference TRBV7-2 and TRBJ1-6): GAGVSQSPSNKVTEKGKDVELRCDPISGHTALYWYRQSLGQGLEFLIYFQGNSAPDKSGLPSDRFSAERTGGSVSTLTIQRTQQEDSAVYLCASSPQGPQNSPLHFGNGTRLTVT.

V usage is TRBV5-1 and J usage is TRBJ2-1; the D gene is possibly TRBD2 (6 bases). CDR1 and CDR2 from the germline V gene are SGHRS and YFSETQ. The CDR3 contains 13 residues. With 2 bases removed from V and 8 bases from J, the gap between germline ends came to 11 bases. This chain's CDR3 is CASSFIGGDEQFF. DNA for the CDR3: TGCGCCAGCAGCTTTATTGGCGGGGATGAGCAGTTCTTC.

CDR3 sequence: CATSGTFPNEQYF. The CDR3 DNA is TGTGCCACCTCCGGGACATTCCCTAACGAGCAGTACTTC. This chain uses TRBV24-1 with TRBJ2-7; maybe TRBD1 (6 bases). The V end lost 9 bases, the J end lost 5 bases, and 16 bases lay between the germline ends. The germline V gene encodes CDR1 KGHDR and CDR2 SFDVKD. The CDR3 is 13 amino acids.

The chain couples TRBV4-2 to TRBJ1-2; the D is unclear. This CDR3 has 12 amino acids. Per germline, CDR1 LGHNA and CDR2 YNFKEQ. Trimming removed 6 bases at V and 4 bases at J, with 9 bases between. CDR3 nucleotide sequence: TGTGCCAGCAGTCACGGTCCCTATGGCTACACCTTC. Amino acid sequence: CASSHGPYGYTF.

This clone was seen a single time. The genes are TRBV9 and TRBJ2-5; 7 bases agree with TRBD2. CDR1 and CDR2 from the germline V gene are SGDLS and YYNGEE. Losses at the gene ends were 0 bases for V and 2 bases for J; bases not matched to a gene: 1. The CDR3 has 14 residues. CDR3 residues: CASSVGTSQETQYF. The DNA for the CDR3 is TGTGCCAGCAGCGTAGGGACTAGTCAAGAGACCCAGTACTTC.

This clone was seen once. The chain uses TRBV6-5 and TRBJ1-6; D is ambiguous. V lost 1 base and J lost 9, with 13 bases in between. This CDR3 is 15 amino acids long. Per germline, CDR1 MNHEY and CDR2 SVGAGI. The CDR3 nucleotides read TGTGCCAGCAGTTACTTTGCCATATCGGGTTCACCCCTCCACTTT. Translating it yields CASSYFAISGSPLHF.

Written as DNA, the CDR3 is TGTGCCAGCAGATCGACAGGGGGTCAGAACACCATATATTTT. As protein: CASRSTGGQNTIYF. This chain connects TRBV6-5 to TRBJ1-3, with 9 bases aligning to TRBD1. CDR3 length: 14 residues. The germline CDR1 and CDR2 sequences are MNHEY and SVGAGI. The V segment lost 6 bases and the J segment 7 bases; nucleotides outside the gene matches: 7.

DNA of the CDR3: TGTGCCAGCAGTCTCATAAAGAGCTCCCCCGGGACAGCTGGAAACACCATATATTTT. This encodes CASSLIKSSPGTAGNTIYF. The chain has TRBV3-1 (or the pseudogene TRBV3-2) and TRBJ1-3; 7 bases fit TRBD1. The V segment lost 6 bases and the J segment 2 bases; nucleotides outside the gene matches: 19. The V gene's germline CDR1 is LGHDT and CDR2 YNNKEL (reference sequence). The CDR3 totals 19 residues.

The chain employs TRBV27 and TRBJ1-2; the match to TRBD1 covers 7 bases. The CDR3 length is 14 residues. Germline CDR1 MNHEY, CDR2 SMNVEV (reference sequence). V lost 2 bases, J lost 1 base, and 1 base stayed unmatched. The CDR3 DNA reads TGTGCCAGCAGTTTAGACAGGGATAACTATGGCTACACCTTC. It is translated as CASSLDRDNYGYTF.

The V gene is TRBV5-4, the J gene TRBJ2-4; D is undetermined. Germline-derived CDR1 and CDR2 are SGHNT and YYREEE (reference sequence). CDR3 length: 16 amino acids. Trimming took off 4 bases at V and 0 bases at J, with 14 bases between the two ends. DNA of the CDR3: TGTGCCAGCAGCGAGAGCCGGTTCCTAGCCAAAAACATTCAGTACTTC. Protein: CASSESRFLAKNIQYF.

This clone was observed once. The rearrangement links TRBV19 to TRBJ2-3, with TRBD2 matching 12 bases. The germline CDR1 and CDR2 sequences are LNHDA and SQIVND (reference sequence). The CDR3 contains 19 residues. V gave up 6 bases and J gave up 1 base; unmatched junction bases: 14. CDR3 sequence: CASSRETSGGWTGTDTQYF. The CDR3 bases are TGTGCCAGTAGCCGAGAGACTAGCGGGGGATGGACTGGCACAGATACGCAGTATTTT.